The present entry profiles one T cell receptor (beta chain) with its context. The antigen is not known. The authors ran a second PCR of roughly 7 to 11 cycles using a sample-barcoded 5' primer and a J-beta primer mix. Each cDNA molecule, via a template-switch adaptor with 12 random nucleotides, was tagged. Any given sample supplied a minimum of 2.5 million CDR3-containing paired-end reads. TCRdb independently ran MiXCR on the 5' RACE reads; one entry per CDR3 protein. The sample comprises roughly 800,000 distinct CDR3 sequences, 53% of which are singletons, and approximately 40% rests with the top ten. These data are taken from a study of blood T cells in healthy people across ages. Study-wide findings and caveats: There was no known CMV status for donors, so expanded clonotype changes were possibly confounded. Age brought a roughly linear fall in TCR beta diversity measured per million T cells.

V was clipped by 2 bases and J by 7 bases, with 19 bases between them. This CDR3 region has 17 residues. CDR1 and CDR2 from the germline V gene are KGHDR and SFDVKD. This clonotype originated in an elderly man in good health. The J gene is TRBJ1-4, the V gene TRBV24-1, with D tentatively TRBD1 (6 bases). Sequenced material: blood. CDR3 coding DNA: TGTGCCACCAGTGATTCCGCTTCAACAGGGAGAGGTGAAAAACTGTTTTTT. This codes for CATSDSASTGRGEKLFF.